One sample yielded the 27 T cell receptor beta chains listed below, sequenced in a study of T cell responses to AZD1222 COVID-19 vaccine. Method: immunoSEQ multiplex PCR; TCRdb's copy keeps in-frame clones and lacks some. The sample lists 210,000 or so clones, about 92% occurring once. The sample here was peripheral blood, taken on day 0 of MenACWY control vaccination. All receptors derive from an adult in good health.

This chain uses TRBV2 with TRBJ1-4; D call uncertain. V was pared by 8 bases and J by 4 bases, with 11 bases between. CDR1 is SNHLY, CDR2 FYNNEI, per germline. The CDR3 has 13 amino acids. In DNA, the CDR3 is TGTGCCAGCGGGTCTCTTGTTAATGAAAAACTGTTTTTT. Amino acid sequence: CASGSLVNEKLFF.

CDR3 sequence (DNA): TGTGCCAGCAGCTCAAGGGGTGGCACTGAAGCTTTCTTT. This sequence encodes CASSSRGGTEAFF. The rearrangement links TRBV7-2 to TRBJ1-1; D might be TRBD1 (5 bases). The ends were cut back, 4 bases at V and 4 bases at J, with 10 bases in the middle. The germline V gene encodes CDR1 SGHTA and CDR2 FQGNSA. The CDR3 runs 13 residues.

The genes are TRBV7-9 and TRBJ1-5; the match to TRBD1 covers 8 bases. CDR1 is SEHNR, CDR2 FQNEAQ, per germline (reference sequence). Unmatched junction bases numbered 2, after V lost 2 bases and J lost 2 bases. The CDR3 runs to 15 residues. CDR3 region: CASSLTGGGNQPQHF. In nucleotides, the CDR3 is TGTGCCAGCAGCTTAACAGGGGGTGGCAATCAGCCCCAGCATTTT.

CDR3 nucleotide sequence: TGTGCCAGCTATGCGGCAACTAATGAAAAACTGTTTTTT. Amino acids: CASYAATNEKLFF. The chain couples TRBV18 to TRBJ1-4; D call uncertain. The germline V and J ends were trimmed by 7 bases and 0 bases, with 6 bases remaining between them. The germline gives CDR1 KGHSH, CDR2 LQKENI. The CDR3 spans 13 residues.

This chain connects TRBV12-3 or TRBV12-4 to TRBJ1-3, with D perhaps matching TRBD1 (6 bases). The CDR3 is made up of 13 amino acids. The germline V and J ends were trimmed by 3 bases and 9 bases, with 12 bases remaining between them. CDR3 region: CASSLGSGVTIYF. CDR3 coding DNA: TGTGCCAGCAGTTTGGGTTCAGGGGTCACCATATATTTT.

The V call is TRBV7-2, the J call TRBJ1-3, with D unclear. CDR1 is SGHTA and CDR2 is FQGNSA in the germline V gene. The CDR3 runs to 17 residues. V shed 5 bases and J shed 0 bases, with 17 bases lying between them. The CDR3 is CASSPSQIRSSGNTIYF. The CDR3 DNA reads as TGTGCCAGCAGCCCCAGTCAAATTAGGAGCTCTGGAAACACCATATATTTT. The whole variable domain, filled in from reference TRBV7-2 and TRBJ1-3, reads GAGVSQSPSNKVTEKGKDVELRCDPISGHTALYWYRQSLGQGLEFLIYFQGNSAPDKSGLPSDRFSAERTGGSVSTLTIQRTQQEDSAVYLCASSPSQIRSSGNTIYFGEGSWLTVV.

The chain couples TRBV3-1 (or the pseudogene TRBV3-2) to TRBJ1-1; D unresolved. Germline-derived CDR1 and CDR2 are LGHDT and YNNKEL (reference sequence). The CDR3 runs to 12 residues. V was clipped by 5 bases and J by 0 bases, with 4 bases between them. The CDR3, as DNA: TGTGCCAGCAGCTATCTGAACACTGAAGCTTTCTTT. It codes for CASSYLNTEAFF.

This rearrangement joins TRBV3-1 (or the pseudogene TRBV3-2) to TRBJ2-3; maybe TRBD2 (6 bases). The V end lost 1 base, the J end lost 5 bases, and 13 bases lay between the germline ends. The CDR3 is made up of 15 amino acids. Per germline, CDR1 LGHDT and CDR2 YNNKEL (reference sequence). The CDR3: CASSQVGGSVDTQYF. Here the CDR3 DNA reads TGTGCCAGCAGCCAAGTTGGGGGGTCGGTAGATACGCAGTATTTT.

The rearrangement uses TRBV11-2 and TRBJ2-3, with D perhaps TRBD1 (6 bases). Germline V gives CDR1 SGHAT, CDR2 FQNNGV. Trimming removed 5 bases from V and 0 bases from J, with 9 bases in between. The CDR3 is 14 amino acids. The CDR3, as DNA: TGTGCCAGCAGCGGGGGCCCTAGCACAGATACGCAGTATTTT. Amino acid sequence: CASSGGPSTDTQYF.

The J gene is TRBJ2-7, the V gene TRBV6-5; D unclear. This CDR3 is built from 14 residues. The V end lost 2 bases, the J end lost 0 bases, and 8 bases lay between the germline ends. The germline V gene encodes CDR1 MNHEY and CDR2 SVGAGI. As DNA, the CDR3 is TGTGCCAGCAGTTACGAACAGAGCTCCTACGAGCAGTACTTC. It encodes CASSYEQSSYEQYF.

V is TRBV11-2 and J is TRBJ1-3; 8 positions agree with TRBD1. The V gene's germline CDR1 is SGHAT and CDR2 FQNNGV. Germline trimming cut 6 bases from V and 0 bases from J; bases unmatched to any gene: 4. The CDR3 consists of 15 residues. The CDR3 DNA is TGTGCCAGCAGATACACAGGGGGCTCTGGAAACACCATATATTTT. Translating gives CASRYTGGSGNTIYF.

This chain uses TRBV28 with TRBJ2-6, with 9 bases identical to TRBD1. Germline loops: CDR1 MDHEN, CDR2 SYDVKM. V dropped 6 bases and J dropped 0; count of bases not matched to a gene: 9. The CDR3 loop spans 18 amino acids. The chain's CDR3 is CASRQTGTGSSGANVLTF. The CDR3 DNA sequence: TGTGCCAGCAGACAGACCGGGACAGGGAGCTCTGGGGCCAACGTCCTGACTTTC.

CDR3 sequence reads: CASSTVGNGGEKLFF. The CDR3 nucleotides read TGTGCCAGCAGCACCGTCGGGAATGGGGGTGAAAAACTGTTTTTT. The rearrangement joins TRBV5-6 to TRBJ1-4; maybe TRBD1 (5 bases). Trimming stripped 4 bases from V and 7 bases from J, with 17 bases between. Per germline, CDR1 SGHDT and CDR2 YYEEEE. The CDR3 is 15 residues long.

V gene TRBV19 combines with J gene TRBJ2-5, with 7 bases identical to TRBD1. Per the germline V gene, CDR1 is LNHDA and CDR2 is SQIVND (reference sequence). J lost 1 base, V lost 6 bases, and 5 bases had no gene match. The length of the CDR3 is 14 residues. The CDR3 DNA follows: TGTGCCAGTAGGGCGACAGGGCCCCAAGAGACCCAGTACTTC. Protein sequence: CASRATGPQETQYF.

DNA for the CDR3: TGTGCCAGCAGGGGGACAGGGTGGGGACCTGAAGCTTTCTTT. Translating it yields CASRGTGWGPEAFF. J is TRBJ1-1 and V is TRBV25-1; 9 bases are shared with TRBD1. The germline V gene has CDR1 MGHDK and CDR2 SYGVNS. The V and J ends lost 6 bases and 6 bases, in that order; junction bases with no gene match: 8. The CDR3 consists of 14 residues.

The chain employs TRBV4-1 and TRBJ2-7, with TRBD2 as a possible D gene (5 bases). Germline values: CDR1 MGHRA, CDR2 YSYEKL. This CDR3 region has 15 residues. V was clipped by 1 base and J by 4 bases, with 14 bases between them. The DNA for the CDR3 is TGCGCCAGCAGCCAAGTAATTTTAACGGGGTACGAGCAGTACTTC. Residues: CASSQVILTGYEQYF.

V and J are TRBV5-1 and TRBJ2-2, with D perhaps matching TRBD2 (6 bases). This CDR3 contains 15 residues. Deletions cut 2 bases from V and 0 bases from J, with 8 bases between. Germline V gene data show CDR1 as SGHRS and CDR2 as YFSETQ. The DNA of the CDR3 is TGCGCCAGCAGCTTCGGGGGACCGAACACCGGGGAGCTGTTTTTT. Amino acid sequence: CASSFGGPNTGELFF. The full variable domain, completed using reference TRBV5-1 and TRBJ2-2, is KAGVTQTPRYLIKTRGQQVTLSCSPISGHRSVSWYQQTPGQGLQFLFEYFSETQRNKGNFPGRFSGRQFSNSRSEMNVSTLELGDSALYLCASSFGGPNTGELFFGEGSRLTVL.

The rearrangement links TRBV30 to TRBJ2-7; 10 bases map to TRBD1. From germline, CDR1 is GTSNPN and CDR2 SVGIG (reference sequence). The V gene end was trimmed by 4 bases and the J gene end by 2 bases; junction bases not matched to a gene: 5. The CDR3 has 14 amino acids. The DNA of the CDR3 is TGTGCCTGGAACCACGGACAGGGGGCCTACGAGCAGTACTTC. Amino acids: CAWNHGQGAYEQYF.

The CDR3 sequence is CASILRGREAFF. As DNA, the CDR3 is TGTGCCAGCATCCTCCGGGGGCGTGAAGCTTTCTTT. The chain links TRBV6-5 to TRBJ1-1, with D maybe TRBD1 (6 bases). This CDR3 region has 12 residues. From germline, CDR1 is MNHEY and CDR2 SVGAGI. Trimming left V 7 bases short and J 7 bases short, with 13 bases between.

The V gene is TRBV2, the J gene TRBJ1-1, with D possibly TRBD1 on 5 matching bases. Per the germline V gene, CDR1 is SNHLY and CDR2 is FYNNEI. The CDR3 length is 13 residues. Trimming removed 5 bases at V and 4 bases at J, with 11 bases between. CDR3 residues: CASSRGGGTEAFF. CDR3 DNA sequence: TGTGCCAGCAGTCGGGGTGGGGGCACTGAAGCTTTCTTT.

The gene calls are TRBV5-1 and TRBJ2-5; 8 bases map to TRBD1. From germline, CDR1 is SGHRS and CDR2 YFSETQ. Trimming cost V 3 bases and J 4 bases; bases outside gene matches: 5. This CDR3 has 14 amino acids. CDR3 sequence: CASSSQGGRETQYF. Written as DNA, the CDR3 is TGCGCCAGCAGCTCACAGGGGGGCCGAGAGACCCAGTACTTC.

This chain uses TRBV27 with TRBJ2-7; D is perhaps TRBD1 or TRBD2 (5 bases each). The length of the CDR3 is 14 residues. Germline CDR1 MNHEY, CDR2 SMNVEV (reference sequence). V was trimmed by 2 bases and J by 2 bases, leaving 10 bases between them. This chain's CDR3 is CASSLLGDAYEQYF. The CDR3 nucleotides read TGTGCCAGCAGTTTACTGGGGGACGCCTACGAGCAGTACTTC.

This clone was detected a few times. The chain combines TRBV2 with TRBJ1-2, with D maybe TRBD1 (5 bases). The CDR3 is made up of 16 amino acids. Germline CDR1 reads SNHLY; CDR2 reads FYNNEI. V was shortened by 2 bases and J by 8 bases, with 21 bases between the two germline ends. The CDR3 DNA sequence: TGTGCCAGCAGTGAACTAGCCTTGGGGACCTCTTCCGGCTACACCTTC. Residues: CASSELALGTSSGYTF.

This chain uses TRBV3-1 (or the pseudogene TRBV3-2) with TRBJ1-2, with D perhaps TRBD1 (5 bases). The V gene's germline CDR1 is LGHDT and CDR2 YNNKEL (reference sequence). The CDR3 is 17 amino acids. Trimming removed 0 bases from V and 6 bases from J, with 20 bases in between. CDR3 DNA sequence: TGTGCCAGCAGCCAAGATCACGAAGGGGTCCTGCCTCATGGCTACACCTTC. It codes for CASSQDHEGVLPHGYTF.

The V gene is TRBV7-2, the J gene TRBJ2-4, with D possibly being TRBD1 (5 bases). Germline-derived CDR1 and CDR2 are SGHTA and FQGNSA. This CDR3 is 14 amino acids long. With 1 base removed from V and 8 bases from J, the gap between germline ends came to 12 bases. The CDR3 sequence: CASSLEGQGDIQYF. CDR3 coding DNA: TGTGCCAGCAGCTTAGAGGGCCAGGGTGACATTCAGTACTTC.

This chain connects TRBV19 to TRBJ1-4, with D unresolved. V shed 6 bases and J shed 0 bases, with 5 bases lying between them. CDR1 and CDR2 (germline): LNHDA, SQIVND (reference sequence). This CDR3 is built from 13 residues. DNA of the CDR3: TGTGCCAGTAGCACAGCAACTAATGAAAAACTGTTTTTT. Its protein is CASSTATNEKLFF.

V gene TRBV27 combines with J gene TRBJ1-2; no clear D. This CDR3 has 13 amino acids. V lost 3 bases and J 5 bases, leaving 10 bases between the germline ends. The V gene's germline CDR1 is MNHEY and CDR2 SMNVEV (reference sequence). Written as DNA, the CDR3 is TGTGCCAGCAGTTTGGCCGCCGGGTATGGCTACACCTTC. The encoded protein is CASSLAAGYGYTF.